This T cell receptor (beta chain) was found in a study of cytomegalovirus exposure and HLA in healthy donors. General study points: According to reports, the classifier identified cytomegalovirus status with high specificity and sensitivity. Rarity marked most TCR sequences, yet some public TCRs occurred in many donors.

This table comes from immunoSEQ multiplex PCR, and its TCRdb copy is limited to in-frame clones, with some not included. The sample carries about 49,000 clones, about 90% recorded once. The V gene end was trimmed by 7 bases and the J gene end by 3 bases; junction bases not matched to a gene: 2. The CDR3 is 13 residues long. The germline CDR1 and CDR2 sequences are SGHAT and FQNNGV. This clone was detected once. Its antigen is as yet unknown. Material for sequencing was PBMCs. The clonotype was recovered from a young man in good health and CMV-seronegative. This chain links TRBV11-2 with TRBJ2-5, with TRBD2 matching over 10 bases. In DNA form, the CDR3 reads TGTGCCAGCACCGGGACTAGCGAAGAGACCCAGTACTTC. It specifies CASTGTSEETQYF.